One and the same sample provided the 24 T cell receptor beta chains below, sequenced in a study of cytomegalovirus exposure and HLA in healthy donors. The study ran its PCR with 60 Vbeta and 13 Jbeta primers. The table came from immunoSEQ multiplex PCR; TCRdb's copy has only in-frame clones and leaves some out. The sample includes 85,000 to 130,000 clones, roughly 9.1% of them seen just once. Sequencing used PBMCs. The receptors shown here come from a man aged 35-49 years in good health and CMV-seropositive.

This clone was counted only a few times. The chain carries TRBV7-9 and TRBJ2-7, with a tentative D call TRBD2 (6 bases). V lost 6 bases, J lost 6 bases, and 12 bases lay in between. The CDR3 covers 12 residues. Germline lookup yields CDR1 SEHNR and CDR2 FQNEAQ (reference sequence). DNA for the CDR3: TGTGCCAGCAGACGGCCGGAGGGCGAGCAGTACTTC. As protein: CASRRPEGEQYF.

This chain links TRBV25-1 with TRBJ2-5, with 11 bases fitting TRBD2. There are 17 residues in the CDR3. CDR1 is MGHDK and CDR2 is SYGVNS in the germline V gene. The V segment lost 4 bases and the J segment 3 bases; nucleotides outside the gene matches: 10. The CDR3 loop reads CASSVPTSGIVKETQYF. CDR3 coding DNA: TGTGCCAGCAGTGTCCCGACTAGCGGGATAGTAAAAGAGACCCAGTACTTC.

The chain's CDR3 is CASSTTGVEQFF. The CDR3 DNA is TGTGCCAGCAGTACTACAGGGGTTGAGCAGTTCTTC. The J gene is TRBJ2-1, the V gene TRBV28, with 7 bases identical to TRBD1. CDR1 is MDHEN and CDR2 is SYDVKM in the germline V gene. The V segment lost 5 bases and the J segment 9 bases; nucleotides outside the gene matches: 4. The CDR3 covers 12 residues.

This clone was seen a handful of times. The chain has TRBV6-4 and TRBJ2-1; D unresolved. The germline V gene has CDR1 MRHNA and CDR2 SNTAGT. With 4 bases removed from V and 2 bases from J, the gap between germline ends came to 12 bases. The CDR3 loop spans 15 amino acids. The CDR3 sequence is CASSADMFPYNEQFF. The CDR3 DNA sequence: TGTGCCAGCAGTGCAGATATGTTCCCCTACAATGAGCAGTTCTTC.

This clone turned up a few times. This chain uses TRBV7-2 with TRBJ2-2, with unresolved D. Trimming cost V 1 base and J 0 bases, with 6 bases left between them. In germline, CDR1 is SGHTA, CDR2 FQGNSA. The length of the CDR3 is 15 residues. CDR3 nucleotides: TGTGCCAGCAGCTTAGGATTAGCGAACACCGGGGAGCTGTTTTTT. Its translation: CASSLGLANTGELFF. The full variable domain, with the rest looked up from reference TRBV7-2 and TRBJ2-2, is GAGVSQSPSNKVTEKGKDVELRCDPISGHTALYWYRQSLGQGLEFLIYFQGNSAPDKSGLPSDRFSAERTGGSVSTLTIQRTQQEDSAVYLCASSLGLANTGELFFGEGSRLTVL.

This clone appeared a single time. The genes are TRBV7-3 and TRBJ2-1, with TRBD2 matching over 7 bases. The trim removed 1 base at V and 5 bases at J, leaving 5 bases unmatched. Looked up from germline, CDR1 is SGHTA and CDR2 is FQGTGA. The CDR3 has 15 amino acids. The CDR3 is CASSLMASGHNEQFF. The CDR3 DNA follows: TGTGCCAGCAGCTTAATGGCTAGCGGTCACAATGAGCAGTTCTTC. Using reference TRBV7-3 and TRBJ2-1 for the parts outside the CDR3, the full variable domain is GAGVSQTPSNKVTEKGKYVELRCDPISGHTALYWYRQSLGQGPEFLIYFQGTGAADDSGLPNDRFFAVRPEGSVSTLKIQRTERGDSAVYLCASSLMASGHNEQFFGPGTRLTVL.

This chain uses TRBV2 with TRBJ2-1; tentatively, D is TRBD2 (6 bases). Between the trimmed V and J ends, which lost 5 bases and 6 bases, there was a span of 14 bases. Looked up from germline, CDR1 is SNHLY and CDR2 is FYNNEI. The CDR3 consists of 14 residues. The CDR3 region has the DNA TGTGCCAGCAGTCCGGGACGGGGGTCCAATGAGCAGTTCTTC. It yields the protein CASSPGRGSNEQFF.

In this sample, this clone turned up a few times. The J gene is TRBJ1-4, the V gene TRBV9, with D unresolved. The CDR3 consists of 14 residues. CDR1 and CDR2 from the germline V gene are SGDLS and YYNGEE. Between the trimmed V and J ends, which lost 4 bases and 0 bases, there was a span of 7 bases. The chain's CDR3 is CASSPVATNEKLFF. The CDR3 DNA follows: TGTGCCAGCAGCCCGGTGGCAACTAATGAAAAACTGTTTTTT. Complete variable domain (other parts from reference TRBV9 and TRBJ1-4): DSGVTQTPKHLITATGQRVTLRCSPRSGDLSVYWYQQSLDQGLQFLIQYYNGEERAKGNILERFSAQQFPDLHSELNLSSLELGDSALYFCASSPVATNEKLFFGSGTQLSVL.

The chain employs TRBV13 and TRBJ1-1; possibly TRBD1 for D (5 bases). Trimming left V 2 bases short and J 0 bases short, with 7 bases between. The germline CDR1 and CDR2 sequences are PRHDT and FYEKMQ (reference sequence). This CDR3 spans 14 amino acids. CDR3 DNA sequence: TGTGCCAGCAGCTTAAACAGGATGAACACTGAAGCTTTCTTT. This codes for CASSLNRMNTEAFF. Full variable domain (rest looked up from reference TRBV13 and TRBJ1-1): AAGVIQSPRHLIKEKRETATLKCYPIPRHDTVYWYQQGPGQDPQFLISFYEKMQSDKGSIPDRFSAQQFSDYHSELNMSSLELGDSALYFCASSLNRMNTEAFFGQGTRLTVV.

This clone was picked up a small number of times. The chain uses TRBV10-2 and TRBJ2-7, with 7 bases identical to TRBD1. The germline CDR1 and CDR2 sequences are WSHSY and SAAADI. There are 13 residues in the CDR3. J gave up 1 base and V 8 bases, and 5 bases lay outside the gene matches. Written as DNA, the CDR3 is TGCGCCAGCTCGACAGGGATTTCCTACGAGCAGTACTTC. Translation: CASSTGISYEQYF.

The rearrangement links TRBV4-3 to TRBJ1-4; no clear D. There are 16 residues in the CDR3. V was trimmed by 2 bases and J by 0 bases, leaving 10 bases between them. Germline V gene data show CDR1 as LGHNA and CDR2 as YSLEER. CDR3 residues: CASSQWAPPTNEKLFF. For the CDR3, the DNA is TGCGCCAGCAGCCAATGGGCCCCCCCAACTAATGAAAAACTGTTTTTT.

V usage is TRBV5-6 and J usage is TRBJ2-5; 7 bases match TRBD1. With the DNA end fitting TRBJ2-7 better, the J assignment may be wrong. This CDR3 spans 17 amino acids. Germline V gives CDR1 SGHDT, CDR2 YYEEEE. Written as DNA, the CDR3 is TGTGCCAGCAGCTGGTCAGACCAATGGGACAGCAAGTACGAGCAGTACTTC. Protein product: CASSWSDQWDSKYEQYF.

The V gene is TRBV6-5, the J gene TRBJ1-3; D might be TRBD1 (6 bases). With 4 bases removed from V and 0 bases from J, the gap between germline ends came to 13 bases. The CDR3 has 16 amino acids. The V gene's germline CDR1 is MNHEY and CDR2 SVGAGI. The CDR3, as DNA: TGTGCCAGCAGTTCCCAGGGGTCCGCCTCTGGAAACACCATATATTTT. This codes for CASSSQGSASGNTIYF.

CDR3 sequence reads: CASSLEAGGTSYEQYF. Written as DNA, the CDR3 is TGTGCCAGCAGCTTAGAAGCGGGAGGAACCTCCTACGAGCAGTACTTC. V is TRBV7-8 and J is TRBJ2-7, with 9 bases identical to TRBD2. The V segment lost 1 base and the J segment 0 bases; nucleotides outside the gene matches: 4. The CDR3 contains 16 residues. CDR1 SGHVS and CDR2 FQNEAQ come from the germline V gene. Combining the CDR3 with reference TRBV7-8 and TRBJ2-7 gives the whole variable domain GAGVSQSPRYKVAKRGQDVALRCDPISGHVSLFWYQQALGQGPEFLTYFQNEAQLDKSGLPSDRFFAERPEGSVSTLKIQRTQQEDSAVYLCASSLEAGGTSYEQYFGPGTRLTVT.

The chain couples TRBV7-9 to TRBJ2-2, with 9 bases matching TRBD2. The CDR3 is made up of 19 amino acids. The V and J ends lost 5 bases and 4 bases, in that order; junction bases with no gene match: 17. CDR1 SEHNR and CDR2 FQNEAQ come from the germline V gene (reference sequence). The CDR3 loop is CASSEVAVPVAGVTGELFF. CDR3 in DNA: TGTGCCAGCAGCGAAGTTGCCGTACCTGTAGCGGGAGTCACCGGGGAGCTGTTTTTT.

The rearrangement uses TRBV5-4 and TRBJ2-5; 11 positions match TRBD2. J was trimmed by 2 bases and V by 4 bases; bases with no gene match: 4. CDR1 is SGHNT and CDR2 is YYREEE in the germline V gene (reference sequence). This CDR3 has 15 amino acids. The DNA for the CDR3 is TGTGCCAGCAGCCAACGACTAGCGGGGCAAGAGACCCAGTACTTC. Its translation is CASSQRLAGQETQYF.

J is TRBJ2-2 and V is TRBV7-9, with 8 bases identical to TRBD2. V was pared by 7 bases and J by 4 bases, with 8 bases of the junction left unmatched. The CDR3 length is 15 residues. Germline V gene lookup returns CDR1 SEHNR and CDR2 FQNEAQ (reference sequence). The chain's CDR3 is CASNGSGKVTGELFF. Here the CDR3 DNA reads TGTGCCAGCAACGGTAGCGGGAAAGTCACCGGGGAGCTGTTTTTT.

This clone turned up a few times. The J gene is TRBJ2-7, the V gene TRBV18; TRBD1 matches 11 bases. The CDR3 sequence is 16 residues long. Per germline, CDR1 KGHSH and CDR2 LQKENI. Losses at the gene ends were 4 bases for V and 3 bases for J; bases not matched to a gene: 8. DNA for the CDR3: TGTGCCAGCTCACTCCGATCCGGGACAGGGGGCTACGAGCAGTACTTC. This translates into CASSLRSGTGGYEQYF. The full variable domain, its missing parts supplied by reference TRBV18 and TRBJ2-7, is NAGVMQNPRHLVRRRGQEARLRCSPMKGHSHVYWYRQLPEEGLKFMVYLQKENIIDESGMPKERFSAEFPKEGPSILRIQQVVRGDSAAYFCASSLRSGTGGYEQYFGPGTRLTVT.

This clone turned up a few times. The CDR3 DNA sequence: TGTGCCAGCAGCTTAGGGCAGGGAAGAGCTTTCTTT. Its protein product is CASSLGQGRAFF. The chain recombines TRBV7-2 with TRBJ1-1, with D possibly TRBD1 on 5 matching bases. CDR3 length: 12 amino acids. Trimming removed 1 base from V and 10 bases from J, with 10 bases in between. The germline V gene encodes CDR1 SGHTA and CDR2 FQGNSA.

This clone came up a few times. V is TRBV19 and J is TRBJ2-5, with 8 positions matching TRBD2. Looked up from germline, CDR1 is LNHDA and CDR2 is SQIVND (reference sequence). Germline trimming cut 1 base from V and 4 bases from J; bases unmatched to any gene: 8. This CDR3 has 16 residues. The CDR3 is CASSIGTSTMGETQYF. CDR3 bases: TGTGCCAGTAGTATAGGGACTAGCACAATGGGAGAGACCCAGTACTTC. Full variable domain (remainder filled in from reference TRBV19 and TRBJ2-5): DGGITQSPKYLFRKEGQNVTLSCEQNLNHDAMYWYRQDPGQGLRLIYYSQIVNDFQKGDIAEGYSVSREKKESFPLTVTSAQKNPTAFYLCASSIGTSTMGETQYFGPGTRLLVL.

This clone has more than one count but fewer than ten. V and J are TRBV4-2 and TRBJ2-3; 8 bases map to TRBD2. There are 16 residues in the CDR3. The ends lost 4 bases at V and 4 bases at J; junction bases unmatched: 10. The germline gives CDR1 LGHNA, CDR2 YNFKEQ. The CDR3 coding sequence is TGTGCCAGCAGCCTGGTCCGGGGGGGCCAATCAGATACGCAGTATTTT. Protein product: CASSLVRGGQSDTQYF.

There are a few counts of this clone. The chain couples TRBV4-3 to TRBJ2-2, with 10 bases that match TRBD2. V lost 3 bases to trimming and J lost 5 bases; unmatched junction nucleotides: 6. Germline V gene data show CDR1 as LGHNA and CDR2 as YSLEER. This CDR3 is 16 amino acids long. The CDR3 bases are TGCGCCAGCAGCCAGCTAGCGGGAGTGGGAACCGGGGAGCTGTTTTTT. It translates to CASSQLAGVGTGELFF.

This sequence joins TRBV11-2 and TRBJ1-1; tentative D call: TRBD1 (5 bases). CDR1 and CDR2 from the germline V gene are SGHAT and FQNNGV. Trimming shortened V by 2 bases and J by 7 bases, and 14 bases separated the two germline ends. CDR3 length: 14 residues. This chain's CDR3 is CASSLTSRGNEAFF. CDR3 bases: TGTGCCAGCAGCTTAACCTCGCGGGGGAATGAAGCTTTCTTT.

V gene TRBV5-4 combines with J gene TRBJ2-1, with no clear D. Trimming stripped 4 bases from V and 9 bases from J, with 8 bases between. Germline values: CDR1 SGHNT, CDR2 YYREEE (reference sequence). The CDR3 has 11 amino acids. This CDR3 reads CASSRDSEQFF. Written as DNA, the CDR3 is TGTGCCAGCAGCAGAGATAGTGAGCAGTTCTTC.